This TCR beta chain is drawn from a study of long-term antiretroviral therapy in people with HIV. General study results and limits: Controls exceeded HIV repertoires in CDR3 length range.

Germline-derived CDR1 and CDR2 are SNHLY and FYNNEI. V lost 4 bases and J 5 bases, leaving 11 bases between the germline ends. The CDR3 is 13 amino acids. Per individual, the PBMC samples numbered at least one pre-ART and at least two post-ART. Each HIV-infected participant was given treatment in the United States. On this clone: Its antigen is still unknown.

At survey level, the immunoSEQ assay was run in its v3.0 version. The table came from immunoSEQ multiplex PCR; TCRdb's copy has only in-frame clones and leaves some out. The sample yields more than 15,000 clones, more than 85% seen once. The chain links TRBV2 to TRBJ2-5, with D perhaps TRBD1 (6 bases). The sequence derives from a woman aged 35 to 49 with HIV. The source material was unsorted PBMCs, sampled 0.6 years after starting antiretroviral therapy. This chain's CDR3 is CASSGGLGETQYF. CDR3 DNA: TGTGCCAGCAGTGGGGGGCTCGGGGAGACCCAGTACTTC.